This T cell receptor (beta chain) derives from a study of breast tumors, draining lymph nodes, adjacent tissues. This CDR3 is built from 13 residues. Germline V gene lookup returns CDR1 MNHEY and CDR2 SVGAGI. V lost 0 bases, J lost 6 bases, and 3 bases lay in between. This clonotype was seen more than once but under ten times. TCRdb analysed the multiplex PCR reads with MiXCR anew, one entry per CDR3 protein. The sample has some 17,000 distinct CDR3 sequences; just under 45% are singletons. The sample consisted of tumor-adjacent breast tissue. The receptor's source is a female donor with breast cancer. Some clones in this sample may be carry-over from other donors' samples. The chain joins TRBV6-5 to TRBJ1-6; no reliable D call. The CDR3 region has the DNA TGTGCCAGCAGTTACTCCGGTAATTCACCCCTCCACTTT. Its protein product is CASSYSGNSPLHF.